These T cell receptor beta chains were read from a single sample in a study of blood T cell repertoires in COVID-19. Method: immunoSEQ multiplex PCR; TCRdb's copy keeps in-frame clones and lacks some. The sample records approximately 270,000 clones, about 80% being singletons. Input material: peripheral blood. These receptors all come from a man older than 75 with acute or convalescent COVID-19. CDR3s leave out the opening cysteine and the closing phenylalanine or tryptophan. The order of the fields is CDR3 protein, clone size, V gene, J gene. Size is omitted from some rows. Given values are once, few, many or a class for expanded clones.

cdr3_aa: ASSLGRERGEQY; clone_size: few; v_call: TRBV5-4; j_call: TRBJ2-7
cdr3_aa: ATMAGGPSKTQY; clone_size: .; v_call: TRBV5-1; j_call: TRBJ2-5
cdr3_aa: SAQDRVEQY; clone_size: .; v_call: TRBV20-1; j_call: TRBJ2-7
cdr3_aa: ASSNPGQGSNEQY; clone_size: .; v_call: TRBV6-6; j_call: TRBJ2-7
cdr3_aa: ASSYQDRGQTQY; clone_size: .; v_call: TRBV6-2/TRBV6-3; j_call: TRBJ2-5
cdr3_aa: ASRGRQGIQPQH; clone_size: many; v_call: TRBV28; j_call: TRBJ1-5
cdr3_aa: ASSSDRGLTEAF; clone_size: .; v_call: TRBV19; j_call: TRBJ1-1
cdr3_aa: ASSEYLRRVGGNTIY; clone_size: .; v_call: TRBV2; j_call: TRBJ1-3
cdr3_aa: ASSQDRAAVSNEQF; clone_size: .; v_call: TRBV3-1/TRBV3-2; j_call: TRBJ2-1
cdr3_aa: ASSSRGSGQF; clone_size: .; v_call: TRBV14; j_call: TRBJ2-1
cdr3_aa: ASSARHLNTGELF; clone_size: once; v_call: TRBV2; j_call: TRBJ2-2
cdr3_aa: ASSYGGTQPQH; clone_size: .; v_call: TRBV6-6; j_call: TRBJ1-5
cdr3_aa: ASSMLRDRARNTEAF; clone_size: .; v_call: TRBV19; j_call: TRBJ1-1
cdr3_aa: ASRPFGDRGYEQY; clone_size: few; v_call: TRBV6-4; j_call: TRBJ2-7
cdr3_aa: ASSPGQFANTGELF; clone_size: .; v_call: TRBV7-3; j_call: TRBJ2-2
cdr3_aa: SVGQRNQPQH; clone_size: once; v_call: TRBV29-1; j_call: TRBJ1-5
cdr3_aa: ASSQVSQGNGGYT; clone_size: .; v_call: TRBV3-1/TRBV3-2; j_call: TRBJ1-2
cdr3_aa: ASRSGGDTQY; clone_size: .; v_call: TRBV25-1; j_call: TRBJ2-3
cdr3_aa: ASSLGGGLTRRKTQY; clone_size: .; v_call: TRBV7-2; j_call: TRBJ2-5
cdr3_aa: AISVGTGVRNTEAF; clone_size: .; v_call: TRBV10-3; j_call: TRBJ1-1
cdr3_aa: ASSLAPGLAGGSSDTQY; clone_size: .; v_call: TRBV5-1; j_call: TRBJ2-3
cdr3_aa: ASSPRGTVDIQY; clone_size: .; v_call: TRBV7-2; j_call: TRBJ2-4
cdr3_aa: ATSDLRQGEEF; clone_size: .; v_call: TRBV24-1; j_call: TRBJ2-1
cdr3_aa: ASSPGLDNTYEQY; clone_size: .; v_call: TRBV18; j_call: TRBJ2-7
cdr3_aa: ASSIMYKQGSSGNTIY; clone_size: .; v_call: TRBV19; j_call: TRBJ1-3
cdr3_aa: ASSVDRDRDTGELF; clone_size: .; v_call: TRBV14; j_call: TRBJ2-2
cdr3_aa: ASSSTTKRGGKSDTQY; clone_size: many; v_call: TRBV28; j_call: TRBJ2-3
cdr3_aa: ASSQDLLAGDNEQF; clone_size: .; v_call: TRBV3-1/TRBV3-2; j_call: TRBJ2-1
cdr3_aa: ASRHRTGDSPLH; clone_size: .; v_call: TRBV5-1; j_call: TRBJ1-6
cdr3_aa: ASSRGTGASTDTQY; clone_size: .; v_call: TRBV19; j_call: TRBJ2-3
cdr3_aa: ASSNQGVSYNEQF; clone_size: .; v_call: TRBV5-1; j_call: TRBJ2-1
cdr3_aa: ASSLSGQGSAETQY; clone_size: .; v_call: TRBV5-6; j_call: TRBJ2-5
cdr3_aa: ASSQDRAGNYGYT; clone_size: few; v_call: TRBV3-1/TRBV3-2; j_call: TRBJ1-2
cdr3_aa: ASSLEGTDYQPQH; clone_size: few; v_call: TRBV5-1; j_call: TRBJ1-5
cdr3_aa: ASSLTTPRRDEQY; clone_size: .; v_call: TRBV5-6; j_call: TRBJ2-7
cdr3_aa: ASSLRPGNYEQY; clone_size: .; v_call: TRBV28; j_call: TRBJ2-7
cdr3_aa: ASSLLYGYT; clone_size: .; v_call: TRBV19; j_call: TRBJ1-2
cdr3_aa: ASSLTGTDGYT; clone_size: .; v_call: TRBV5-4; j_call: TRBJ1-2
cdr3_aa: ASSRRTGPYNEQF; clone_size: .; v_call: TRBV18; j_call: TRBJ2-1
cdr3_aa: ASSSADTMNTEAF; clone_size: .; v_call: TRBV13; j_call: TRBJ1-1
cdr3_aa: ASRPRTGLASGANVLT; clone_size: .; v_call: TRBV2; j_call: TRBJ2-6
cdr3_aa: ASTAGTYEQY; clone_size: once; v_call: TRBV28; j_call: TRBJ2-7
cdr3_aa: SVEGQGNQPQH; clone_size: .; v_call: TRBV29-1; j_call: TRBJ1-5
cdr3_aa: ASSEWTGRSYEQY; clone_size: .; v_call: TRBV6-1; j_call: TRBJ2-7
cdr3_aa: ASRQTGGRTEAF; clone_size: .; v_call: TRBV3-1/TRBV3-2; j_call: TRBJ1-1
cdr3_aa: ASSPDRTYNSPLH; clone_size: .; v_call: TRBV5-1; j_call: TRBJ1-6
cdr3_aa: ASSFWDRDSYEQY; clone_size: .; v_call: TRBV5-1; j_call: TRBJ2-7
cdr3_aa: ASNGAGTGRETQY; clone_size: .; v_call: TRBV28; j_call: TRBJ2-5
cdr3_aa: ASEPGDRAMNTEAF; clone_size: once; v_call: TRBV7-9; j_call: TRBJ1-1
cdr3_aa: ATSRGQFKTYEQY; clone_size: .; v_call: TRBV15; j_call: TRBJ2-7
cdr3_aa: ASSAGLAGAGTDTQY; clone_size: few; v_call: TRBV2; j_call: TRBJ2-3
cdr3_aa: ASSLAGTGWTGELF; clone_size: once; v_call: TRBV5-5; j_call: TRBJ2-2
cdr3_aa: ASSSLGHFYGYT; clone_size: once; v_call: TRBV11-2; j_call: TRBJ1-2
cdr3_aa: ASSPLLAGPISYNEQF; clone_size: .; v_call: TRBV18; j_call: TRBJ2-1